The T cell receptor beta chain described here comes from a study of early T cells in non-severe SARS-CoV-2 infection. In the study overall: Chains were unpaired, as sequencing was done on bulk RNA from unsorted whole blood.

This clonotype has a count of ten or more. TCRdb re-derived calls from the 5' RACE reads in MiXCR, one entry per CDR3 protein. The sample consists of 25,000 to 35,000 distinct CDR3 sequences, roughly 4.5% of them appearing once. V was clipped by 3 bases and J by 0 bases, with 9 bases between them. The V gene's germline CDR1 is SGHRS and CDR2 YFSETQ. The CDR3 length is 15 residues. The gene calls are TRBV5-1 and TRBJ1-4; no clear D gene. The sample here was whole blood, taken at baseline. The TCR sequence derives from an adult who was a healthcare worker with PCR-confirmed SARS-CoV-2 infection or an uninfected control (not recorded which). In nucleotides, the CDR3 is TGCGCCAGCAGCTCAAGCAGTGCAACTAATGAAAAACTGTTTTTT. Its translation: CASSSSSATNEKLFF.